Each of the 24 T cell receptor beta chains below was sequenced from the same sample in a study of cytomegalovirus exposure and HLA in healthy donors. PCR amplification relied on 60 Vbeta primers (plus 13 Jbeta primers). Libraries were prepared by immunoSEQ multiplex PCR; TCRdb keeps only in-frame clonotypes and omits some of them. Counted here are 75,000 to 100,000 clones, 60% to 75% occurring once; the ten biggest clones make up under 3.5%. The sample was PBMCs. The receptors shown here come from a female donor in good health and CMV-seropositive.

The chain recombines TRBV7-3 with TRBJ2-7; 9 positions agree with TRBD2. The germline V gene has CDR1 SGHTA and CDR2 FQGTGA. Losses at the gene ends were 5 bases for V and 8 bases for J; bases not matched to a gene: 7. The CDR3 is 13 residues long. CDR3 DNA sequence: TGTGCCAGCAGCCAAGCCGCGGGAGGGAAGCAGTACTTC. Translating gives CASSQAAGGKQYF.

The chain is built from TRBV6-5 and TRBJ2-7; 8 bases map to TRBD1. Losses at the gene ends were 2 bases for V and 1 base for J; bases not matched to a gene: 4. Germline V lookup: CDR1 MNHEY, CDR2 SVGAGI. This CDR3 is built from 15 residues. The CDR3 nucleotides are TGTGCCAGCAGTTACGACAGGGGAGAATCCTACGAGCAGTACTTC. Encoded protein: CASSYDRGESYEQYF.

The rearrangement links TRBV5-1 to TRBJ2-7; D is uncertain. Germline CDR1 reads SGHRS; CDR2 reads YFSETQ. Trimming stripped 0 bases from V and 3 bases from J, with 10 bases between. The CDR3 covers 14 residues. CDR3 region: CASSLELNLYEQYF. The DNA for the CDR3 is TGCGCCAGCAGCTTGGAACTTAATCTCTACGAGCAGTACTTC.

This clone has just a few counts. The chain combines TRBV4-2 with TRBJ1-4; D is possibly TRBD1 (6 bases). This CDR3 has 15 amino acids. With 1 base removed from V and 8 bases from J, the gap between germline ends came to 14 bases. The germline V gene has CDR1 LGHNA and CDR2 YNFKEQ. For the CDR3, the DNA is TGTGCCAGCAGCCAAGTGGGCAGGGGCAGGGAAAAACTGTTTTTT. Translation: CASSQVGRGREKLFF.

The J gene is TRBJ1-2, the V gene TRBV19; tentative D call: TRBD1 (5 bases). Germline assignment: CDR1 LNHDA and CDR2 SQIVND (reference sequence). Trimming left V 5 bases short and J 4 bases short, with 14 bases between. This CDR3 region has 14 residues. CDR3 sequence (DNA): TGTGCCAGTAGTCCCCTAGGGGTCGGCTATGGCTACACCTTC. Its translation: CASSPLGVGYGYTF.

V gene TRBV6-1 combines with J gene TRBJ2-7, with 8 bases fitting TRBD1. CDR1 and CDR2 (germline): MNHNS, SASEGT. With 7 bases clipped from V and 2 bases from J, the junction kept 7 bases outside the gene matches. This CDR3 spans 14 amino acids. The CDR3 sequence is CASNRDRGAYEQYF. CDR3 bases: TGTGCCAGCAACCGAGACAGGGGCGCCTACGAGCAGTACTTC.

CDR3 sequence: CASSQESRGLGKFF. CDR3 in DNA: TGCGCCAGCAGCCAGGAGTCCCGCGGACTAGGAAAGTTCTTC. The chain combines TRBV4-1 with TRBJ2-1; 7 bases fit TRBD2. The V segment lost 3 bases and the J segment 14 bases; nucleotides outside the gene matches: 13. The CDR3 is made up of 14 amino acids. Germline CDR1 is MGHRA and CDR2 is YSYEKL.

The chain is built from TRBV4-3 and TRBJ1-2, with 8 bases lining up with TRBD1. Germline-derived CDR1 and CDR2 are LGHNA and YSLEER. V shed 3 bases and J 4 bases; nucleotides not matched to a gene: 7. The CDR3 loop spans 15 amino acids. The CDR3 DNA reads TGCGCCAGCAGCCAGGGAAGTGGGACAGGCTATGGCTACACCTTC. Translating gives CASSQGSGTGYGYTF.

V is TRBV10-3 and J is TRBJ2-7; 7 bases are shared with TRBD1. The CDR3 sequence is 15 residues long. Germline CDR1 and CDR2: ENHRY and SYGVKD. V dropped 2 bases and J dropped 3; count of bases not matched to a gene: 7. The CDR3 coding sequence is TGTGCCATCAGTGAGGTGGGACAGAGATACTACGAGCAGTACTTC. Translated: CAISEVGQRYYEQYF.

The chain joins TRBV19 to TRBJ1-5; D is unclear. V was pared by 5 bases and J by 3 bases, with 8 bases between. There are 13 residues in the CDR3. Germline V gene data show CDR1 as LNHDA and CDR2 as SQIVND (reference sequence). The CDR3 spells CASSVQNNQPQHF. The CDR3 region has the DNA TGTGCCAGTAGTGTACAAAACAATCAGCCCCAGCATTTT.

This clone has a handful of counts. V gene TRBV10-3 combines with J gene TRBJ2-3, with D possibly matching TRBD2 (6 bases). Trimming took off 11 bases at V and 4 bases at J, with 19 bases between the two ends. Germline CDR1 reads ENHRY; CDR2 reads SYGVKD. This CDR3 contains 14 residues. The CDR3 DNA is TGTGCCGTAGCGGCCCCAGGAGCGGCAGATACGCAGTATTTT. It is translated as CAVAAPGAADTQYF.

The rearrangement uses TRBV28 and TRBJ1-2; a weak D match, TRBD1 (5 bases). The germline V gene has CDR1 MDHEN and CDR2 SYDVKM. The CDR3 totals 13 residues. V lost 6 bases to trimming and J lost 8 bases, with 16 bases between them. The CDR3 DNA reads as TGTGCCAGCAGACCTCCGGGACTCCTCGGCTACACCTTC. It translates to CASRPPGLLGYTF.

CDR3 DNA: TGTGCCTGGAGTGTACGAGGTGAAAAACTGTTTTTT. It yields the protein CAWSVRGEKLFF. The J gene is TRBJ1-4, the V gene TRBV30; D gene uncertain. This CDR3 has 12 amino acids. CDR1 and CDR2 from the germline V gene are GTSNPN and SVGIG (reference sequence). The V end lost 0 bases, the J end lost 7 bases, and 6 bases lay between the germline ends.

The chain carries TRBV6-4 and TRBJ2-1; maybe TRBD2 (5 bases). Germline V gene sequence: CDR1 MRHNA, CDR2 SNTAGT. The V gene lost 0 bases and the J gene lost 7 bases, with 13 bases spanning the gap. The CDR3 contains 15 residues. CDR3 sequence reads: CASSDSSRPGNEQFF. CDR3 sequence (DNA): TGTGCCAGCAGTGACTCGAGTCGCCCGGGAAATGAGCAGTTCTTC.

The CDR3 region is CASSPRPGGDSPLHF. For the CDR3, the DNA is TGTGCCAGCAGCCCACGGCCGGGAGGGGATTCACCCCTCCACTTT. This rearrangement joins TRBV6-5 to TRBJ1-6; D possibly corresponds to TRBD1 (5 bases). CDR1 is MNHEY, CDR2 SVGAGI, per germline. The length of the CDR3 is 15 residues. Between the trimmed V and J ends, which lost 6 bases and 8 bases, there was a span of 17 bases.

The V and J genes are TRBV6-5 and TRBJ1-2, with D tentatively TRBD1 (6 bases). V lost 2 bases to trimming and J lost 2 bases, with 12 bases between them. Germline assignment: CDR1 MNHEY and CDR2 SVGAGI. The CDR3 is 15 residues long. CDR3 nucleotide sequence: TGTGCCAGCAGTTACGAGGGGGGAGGGAACTATGGCTACACCTTC. This gives the protein CASSYEGGGNYGYTF.

This chain connects TRBV4-2 to TRBJ1-1; maybe TRBD1 (5 bases). V lost 4 bases and J lost 1, with 16 bases in between. The germline V gene has CDR1 LGHNA and CDR2 YNFKEQ. CDR3 length equals 16 residues. CDR3 DNA: TGTGCCAGCAGCCGGGGGGGAGGGACCCCGAACACTGAAGCTTTCTTT. Translating it yields CASSRGGGTPNTEAFF.

V is TRBV5-1 and J is TRBJ2-7, with 7 bases aligning to TRBD2. Per the germline V gene, CDR1 is SGHRS and CDR2 is YFSETQ. This CDR3 contains 13 residues. Trimming at V came to 4 bases and at J to 2 bases, leaving 3 bases not matched to a gene. The CDR3 here is CASSTGLAYEQYF. The CDR3 bases are TGCGCCAGCAGCACAGGACTAGCCTACGAGCAGTACTTC.

The V and J genes are TRBV4-1 and TRBJ2-7, with TRBD2 identical over 7 bases. Losses at the gene ends were 4 bases for V and 0 bases for J; bases not matched to a gene: 6. CDR3 length: 15 amino acids. Germline V gives CDR1 MGHRA, CDR2 YSYEKL. CDR3 protein: CASSREAGLSYEQYF. The CDR3 DNA reads as TGCGCCAGCAGCCGGGAAGCGGGACTCTCCTACGAGCAGTACTTC.

A few counts support this clone. V usage is TRBV5-6 and J usage is TRBJ2-1, with TRBD2 matching over 7 bases. Germline trimming cut 0 bases from V and 10 bases from J; bases unmatched to any gene: 4. This CDR3 is 13 amino acids long. Germline-derived CDR1 and CDR2 are SGHDT and YYEEEE. As DNA, the CDR3 is TGTGCCAGCAGCTTGGGACTAGCTTCGGAGCAGTTCTTC. It codes for CASSLGLASEQFF.

V and J are TRBV5-1 and TRBJ2-2; D call uncertain. In germline, CDR1 is SGHRS, CDR2 YFSETQ. Trimming cost V 4 bases and J 3 bases, with 7 bases left between them. This CDR3 has 13 residues. The CDR3: CASSPRYTGELFF. The CDR3 DNA reads TGCGCCAGCAGCCCGAGATACACCGGGGAGCTGTTTTTT.

The chain combines TRBV10-3 with TRBJ1-1, with D possibly TRBD1 on 6 matching bases. The germline V gene has CDR1 ENHRY and CDR2 SYGVKD. V was clipped by 10 bases and J by 6 bases, with 21 bases between them. The CDR3 loop spans 14 amino acids. CDR3 sequence (DNA): TGTGCCACCGAACCGTACAGGGCGTCGTCTGAAGCTTTCTTT. It yields the protein CATEPYRASSEAFF.

As to this clone: The germline gene is not matched at one end of the junction; a read error may be the cause. CDR3 bases: TGCGCCAGCGGCTTGTATAGCACCGGGGAGCTGTTTTTT. Translation: CASGLYSTGELFF. The genes are TRBV5-1 and TRBJ2-2; D is unclear. The CDR3 runs 13 residues. Germline V gene data show CDR1 as SGHRS and CDR2 as YFSETQ. The whole variable domain, remainder taken from reference TRBV5-1 and TRBJ2-2, is KAGVTQTPRYLIKTRGQQVTLSCSPISGHRSVSWYQQTPGQGLQFLFEYFSETQRNKGNFPGRFSGRQFSNSRSEMNVSTLELGDSALYLCASGLYSTGELFFGEGSRLTVL.

The V call is TRBV5-1, the J call TRBJ2-1, with a weak D call TRBD1 (5 bases). V was shortened by 4 bases and J by 7 bases, with 15 bases between the two germline ends. From germline, CDR1 is SGHRS and CDR2 YFSETQ. The CDR3 has 14 amino acids. In DNA, the CDR3 is TGCGCCAGCAGCCGGACCCTAGGGGTGAATGAGCAGTTCTTC. This gives the protein CASSRTLGVNEQFF.